This T cell receptor (beta chain) was identified during a study of T cells in localized non-small cell lung cancer. Study-level points and caveats: Greater blood T cell density accompanied longer overall survival. Heterogeneity within the tumor remains possible, as just one region underwent sequencing. Out of the top 100 tumor clones, a median around 56 were seen in adjacent lung. Uninvolved adjacent lung had more T cell clonality than any other tissue, topping tumor.

The table came from immunoSEQ multiplex PCR; TCRdb's copy has only in-frame clones and leaves some out. The sample contains tens of thousands of clones, around four fifths of which appear only once. With respect to this clone: Its antigen is currently unknown.

V lost 0 bases to trimming and J lost 6 bases, with 13 bases between them. Germline-derived CDR1 and CDR2 are SGHRS and YFSETQ. This CDR3 is 15 amino acids long. The specimen was peripheral blood, collected before any cancer treatment. The chain carries TRBV5-1 and TRBJ1-5; a possible D gene is TRBD1 (6 bases). This receptor was identified in a man aged 40 to 70 with stage I lung adenocarcinoma. The CDR3 nucleotides read TGCGCCAGCAGCTTGGAGGGGGGAAATCGTCAGCCCCAGCATTTT. Its translation: CASSLEGGNRQPQHF.